This T cell receptor (beta chain) was sequenced for a study of OX40 agonist ivuxolimab in advanced cancers. Study information: Ivuxolimab is an agonistic anti-OX40 (CD134) antibody, and patients were treated with it. Antecedent anti-PD-1, anti-PD-L1 or anti-CTLA-4 therapy was permissible, with over 35% having received some. Dosing consisted of intravenous ivuxolimab at 0.01 to 10 mg/kg every 2 weeks. Overall study findings and caveats: Antigens targeted by the expanded peripheral T cells were not determined.

The method was immunoSEQ multiplex PCR; TCRdb's version includes in-frame clones alone and lacks a portion of them. The repertoire holds some 42,000 clones, 65% to 85% seen once, with 20% to 25% in the top ten. As regards this clone: Its antigen is unknown.

Germline CDR1 and CDR2: SGDLS and YYNGEE. Between the trimmed V and J ends, which lost 4 bases and 4 bases, there was a span of 14 bases. The CDR3 is 14 residues long. This rearrangement joins TRBV9 to TRBJ1-1; D gene unclear. The clonotype comes from an adult with an advanced solid tumor such as melanoma, head and neck, liver or kidney cancer. The sample here was CD4+ or CD8+ T cells sorted from blood, taken in a trial of the OX40 agonist ivuxolimab. CDR3 sequence: CASSLAAVGTEAFF. The CDR3 bases are TGTGCCAGCAGCCTAGCAGCGGTTGGCACTGAAGCTTTCTTT.